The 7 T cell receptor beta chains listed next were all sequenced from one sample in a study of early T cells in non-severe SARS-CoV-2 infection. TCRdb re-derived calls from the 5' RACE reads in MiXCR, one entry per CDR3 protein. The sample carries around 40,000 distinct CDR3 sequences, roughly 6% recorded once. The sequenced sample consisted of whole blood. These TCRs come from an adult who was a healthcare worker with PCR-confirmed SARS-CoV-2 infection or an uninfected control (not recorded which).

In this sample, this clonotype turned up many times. Here the CDR3 reads CASSLVDGPYGYTF. The DNA of the CDR3 is TGTGCCAGCAGCTTAGTGGACGGCCCCTATGGCTACACCTTC. V is TRBV7-9 and J is TRBJ1-2; D is unclear. CDR3 length: 14 residues. CDR1 is SEHNR, CDR2 FQNEAQ, per germline (reference sequence). V was cut by 1 base and J by 4 bases, with 10 bases left in between.

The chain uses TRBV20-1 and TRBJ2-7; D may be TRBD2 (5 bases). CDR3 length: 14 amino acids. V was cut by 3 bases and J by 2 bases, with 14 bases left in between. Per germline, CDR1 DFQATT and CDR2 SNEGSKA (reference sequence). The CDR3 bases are TGCAGTGCTAGTCCCAATCTCGGGACCTACGAGCAGTACTTC. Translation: CSASPNLGTYEQYF.

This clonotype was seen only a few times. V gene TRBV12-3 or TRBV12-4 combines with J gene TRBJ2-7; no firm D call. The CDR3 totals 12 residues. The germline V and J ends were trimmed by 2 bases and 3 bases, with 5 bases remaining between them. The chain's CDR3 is CASSLKFYEQYF. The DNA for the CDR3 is TGTGCCAGCAGTTTAAAGTTCTACGAGCAGTACTTC.

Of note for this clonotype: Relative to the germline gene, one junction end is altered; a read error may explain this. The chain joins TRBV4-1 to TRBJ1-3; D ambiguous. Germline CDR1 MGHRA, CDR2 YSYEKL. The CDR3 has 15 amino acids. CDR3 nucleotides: TGTGCCAGCAGCCAAGGTGGGAACTCTGGAAACACCATATATTTT. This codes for CASSQGGNSGNTIYF.

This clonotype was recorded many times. The CDR3 loop is CASSRDRGDEAFF. The CDR3 nucleotides read TGTGCCAGCAGCAGAGACAGGGGGGATGAAGCTTTCTTT. The rearrangement links TRBV7-2 to TRBJ1-1; 9 bases line up with TRBD1. Trimming at V came to 5 bases and at J to 7 bases, leaving 5 bases not matched to a gene. CDR1 and CDR2 (germline): SGHTA, FQGNSA. This CDR3 contains 13 residues.

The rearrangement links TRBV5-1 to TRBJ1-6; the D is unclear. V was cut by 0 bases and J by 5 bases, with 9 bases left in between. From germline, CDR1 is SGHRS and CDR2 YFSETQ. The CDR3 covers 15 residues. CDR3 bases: TGCGCCAGCAGCTTGGATGGCCCGAATAATTCACCCCTCCACTTT. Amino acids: CASSLDGPNNSPLHF.

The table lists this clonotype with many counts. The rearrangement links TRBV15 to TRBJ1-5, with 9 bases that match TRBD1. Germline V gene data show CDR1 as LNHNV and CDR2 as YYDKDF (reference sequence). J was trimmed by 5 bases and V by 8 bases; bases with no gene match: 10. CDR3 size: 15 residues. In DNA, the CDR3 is TGTGCCACCGGTATCGCGGACAGGGGTTATCAGCCCCAGCATTTT. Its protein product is CATGIADRGYQPQHF.